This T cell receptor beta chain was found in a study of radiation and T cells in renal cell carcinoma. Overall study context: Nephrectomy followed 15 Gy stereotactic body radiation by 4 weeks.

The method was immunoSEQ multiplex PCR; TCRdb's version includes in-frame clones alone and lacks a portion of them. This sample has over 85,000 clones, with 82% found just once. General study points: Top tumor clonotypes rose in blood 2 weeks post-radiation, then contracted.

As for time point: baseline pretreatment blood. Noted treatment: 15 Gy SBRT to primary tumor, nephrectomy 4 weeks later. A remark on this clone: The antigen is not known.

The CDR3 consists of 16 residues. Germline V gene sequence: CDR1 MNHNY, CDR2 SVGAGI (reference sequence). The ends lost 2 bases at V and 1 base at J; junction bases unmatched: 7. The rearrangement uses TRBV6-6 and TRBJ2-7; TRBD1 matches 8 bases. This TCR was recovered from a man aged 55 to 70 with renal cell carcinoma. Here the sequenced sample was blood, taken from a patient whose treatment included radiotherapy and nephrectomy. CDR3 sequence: CASSYGGQGGSYEQYF. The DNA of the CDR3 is TGTGCCAGCAGTTACGGAGGACAGGGTGGGTCCTACGAGCAGTACTTC.